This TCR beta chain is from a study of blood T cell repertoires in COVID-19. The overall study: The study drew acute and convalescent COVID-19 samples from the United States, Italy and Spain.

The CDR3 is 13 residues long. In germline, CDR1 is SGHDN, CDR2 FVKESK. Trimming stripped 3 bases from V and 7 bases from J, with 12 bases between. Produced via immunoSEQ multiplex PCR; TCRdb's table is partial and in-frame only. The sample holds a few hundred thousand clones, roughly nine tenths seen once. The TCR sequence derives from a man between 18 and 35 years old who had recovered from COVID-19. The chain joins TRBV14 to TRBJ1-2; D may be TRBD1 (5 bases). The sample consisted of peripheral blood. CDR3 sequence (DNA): TGTGCCAGCAGCCAGCAGGGATCGGCTGGCTACACCTTC. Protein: CASSQQGSAGYTF. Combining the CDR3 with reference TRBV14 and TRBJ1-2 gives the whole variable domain EAGVTQFPSHSVIEKGQTVTLRCDPISGHDNLYWYRRVMGKEIKFLLHFVKESKQDESGMPNNRFLAERTGGTYSTLKVQPAELEDSGVYFCASSQQGSAGYTFGSGTRLTVV.